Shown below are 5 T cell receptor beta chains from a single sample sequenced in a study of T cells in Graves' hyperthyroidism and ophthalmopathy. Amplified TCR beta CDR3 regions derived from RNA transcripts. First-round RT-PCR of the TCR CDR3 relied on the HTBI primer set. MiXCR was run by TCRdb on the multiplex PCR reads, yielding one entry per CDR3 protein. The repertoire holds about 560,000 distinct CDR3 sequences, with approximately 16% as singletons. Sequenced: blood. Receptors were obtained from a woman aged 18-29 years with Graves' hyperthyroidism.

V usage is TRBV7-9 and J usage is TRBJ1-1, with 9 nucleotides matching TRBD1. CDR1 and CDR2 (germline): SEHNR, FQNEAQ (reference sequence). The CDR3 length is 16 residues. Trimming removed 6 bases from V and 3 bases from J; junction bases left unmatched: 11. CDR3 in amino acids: CASRDIRDRDYTEAFF. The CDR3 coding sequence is TGTGCCAGCAGGGACATCCGGGACAGGGATTACACTGAAGCTTTCTTT.

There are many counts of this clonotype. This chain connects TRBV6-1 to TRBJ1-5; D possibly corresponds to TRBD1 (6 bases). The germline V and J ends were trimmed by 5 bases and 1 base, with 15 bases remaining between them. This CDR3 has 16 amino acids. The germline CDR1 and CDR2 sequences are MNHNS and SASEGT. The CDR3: CASSPPHRDSNQPQHF. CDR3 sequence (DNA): TGTGCCAGCAGTCCCCCCCACAGGGACAGCAATCAGCCCCAGCATTTT.

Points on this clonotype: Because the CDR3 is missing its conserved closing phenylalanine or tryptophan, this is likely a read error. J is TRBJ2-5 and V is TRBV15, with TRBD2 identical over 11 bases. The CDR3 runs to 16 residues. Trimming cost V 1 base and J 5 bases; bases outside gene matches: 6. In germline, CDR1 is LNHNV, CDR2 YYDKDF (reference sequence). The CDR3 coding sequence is TGTGCCACCAGCAGAGGAACTAGCGGGAGTTCGGAGACCCAGTACCTC. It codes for CATSRGTSGSSETQYL.

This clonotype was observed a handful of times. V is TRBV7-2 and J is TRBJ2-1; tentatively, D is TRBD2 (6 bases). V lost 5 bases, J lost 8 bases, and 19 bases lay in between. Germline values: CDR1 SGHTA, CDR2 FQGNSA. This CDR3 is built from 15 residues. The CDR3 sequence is CASSIMGLPADEQFF. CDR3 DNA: TGTGCCAGCAGCATTATGGGACTTCCGGCTGATGAGCAGTTCTTC.

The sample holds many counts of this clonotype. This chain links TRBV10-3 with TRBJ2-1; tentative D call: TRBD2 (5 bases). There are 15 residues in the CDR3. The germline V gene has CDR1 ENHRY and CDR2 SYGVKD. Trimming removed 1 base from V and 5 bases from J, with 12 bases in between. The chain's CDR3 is CAISEYQRLNNEQFF. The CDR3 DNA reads TGTGCCATCAGTGAGTATCAGCGGTTAAACAATGAGCAGTTCTTC.